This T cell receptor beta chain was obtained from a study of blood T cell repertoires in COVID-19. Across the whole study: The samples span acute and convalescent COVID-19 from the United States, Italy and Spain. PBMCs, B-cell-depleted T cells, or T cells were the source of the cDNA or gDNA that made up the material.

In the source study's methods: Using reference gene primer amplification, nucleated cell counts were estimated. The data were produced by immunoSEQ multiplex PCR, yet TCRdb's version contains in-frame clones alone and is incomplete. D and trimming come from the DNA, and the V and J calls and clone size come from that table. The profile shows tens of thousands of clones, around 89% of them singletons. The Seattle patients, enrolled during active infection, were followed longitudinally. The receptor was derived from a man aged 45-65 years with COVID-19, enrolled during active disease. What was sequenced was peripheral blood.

This CDR3 reads CASSTQGTGFNEQFF. In DNA, the CDR3 is TGTGCCAGCAGTACCCAGGGGACAGGGTTTAATGAGCAGTTCTTC. The chain is built from TRBV27 and TRBJ2-1, with 9 bases aligning to TRBD1. This CDR3 is built from 15 residues. Trimming took 5 bases from V and 7 from J; bases not matched to a gene: 9. Per the germline V gene, CDR1 is MNHEY and CDR2 is SMNVEV (reference sequence).